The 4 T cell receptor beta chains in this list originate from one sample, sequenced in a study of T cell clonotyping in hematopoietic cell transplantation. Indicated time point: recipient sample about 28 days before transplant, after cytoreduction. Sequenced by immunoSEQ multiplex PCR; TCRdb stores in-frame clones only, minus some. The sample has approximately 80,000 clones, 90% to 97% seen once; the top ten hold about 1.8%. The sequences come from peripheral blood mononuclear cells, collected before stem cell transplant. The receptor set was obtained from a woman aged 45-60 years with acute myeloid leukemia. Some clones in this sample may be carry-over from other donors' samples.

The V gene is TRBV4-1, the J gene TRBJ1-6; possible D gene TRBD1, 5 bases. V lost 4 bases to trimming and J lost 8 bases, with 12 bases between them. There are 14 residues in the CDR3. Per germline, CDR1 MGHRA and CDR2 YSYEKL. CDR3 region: CASSRYGGDSPLHF. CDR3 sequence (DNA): TGCGCCAGCAGCCGCTACGGGGGGGATTCACCCCTCCACTTT.

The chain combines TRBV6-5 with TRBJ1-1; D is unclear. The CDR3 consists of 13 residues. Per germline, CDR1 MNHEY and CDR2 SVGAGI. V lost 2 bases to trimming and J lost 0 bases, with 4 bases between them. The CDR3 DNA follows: TGTGCCAGCAGTTACGAGATGAACACTGAAGCTTTCTTT. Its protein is CASSYEMNTEAFF.

DNA of the CDR3: TGTGCCAGCAGCTCAGGGAGTCCCTTAGCTTTCTTT. This gives the protein CASSSGSPLAFF. The J gene is TRBJ1-1, the V gene TRBV14; tentative D call: TRBD1 (5 bases). Trimming cost V 5 bases and J 10 bases, with 14 bases left between them. CDR3 length: 12 amino acids. Germline assignment: CDR1 SGHDN and CDR2 FVKESK.

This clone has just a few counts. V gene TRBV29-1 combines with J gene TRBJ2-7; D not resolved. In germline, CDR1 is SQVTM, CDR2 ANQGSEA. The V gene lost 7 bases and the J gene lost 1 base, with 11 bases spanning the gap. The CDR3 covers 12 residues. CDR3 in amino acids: CSGRWNSYEQYF. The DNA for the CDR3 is TGCAGCGGAAGGTGGAATTCCTACGAGCAGTACTTC.